Detailed here is one TCR beta chain. Its antigen is unidentified. The data were taken from a study of CD8+CD57+ T cells in acquired aplastic anemia. Study-level information: Sorting CD4+ and CD8+ cells gave DNA averaging approximately 3 ug. Points from the study as a whole: Overlap between patients and controls comprised some 31 CD8+ CDR3 sequences. The study found no significant CD8+ Simpson's diversity difference between patients and controls.

The V segment lost 7 bases and the J segment 6 bases; nucleotides outside the gene matches: 8. Germline CDR1 is SGHTA and CDR2 is FQGNSA. This CDR3 has 13 amino acids. Patients who underwent sequencing had shown CD8+CD57+ cell expansion by flow cytometry. Each patient had severe acquired aplastic anemia. TCR beta VDJ and CDR3 profiling used genomic DNA as template. Each CDR3 protein is one row after TCRdb ran MiXCR on the reads. The sample shows roughly 240,000 distinct CDR3 sequences, more than 40% of them seen only once. The sequencing input was sorted CD4+, CD8+, or CD8+CD57+ T cells (not recorded which) from PBMCs. This chain links TRBV7-2 with TRBJ2-7, with 8 bases aligning to TRBD1. This receptor was taken from a human donor with aplastic anemia. CDR3 in amino acids: CASTPGGRVEQYV. The CDR3 DNA sequence: TGTGCCAGCACCCCAGGGGGCCGGGTCGAGCAGTACGTC.